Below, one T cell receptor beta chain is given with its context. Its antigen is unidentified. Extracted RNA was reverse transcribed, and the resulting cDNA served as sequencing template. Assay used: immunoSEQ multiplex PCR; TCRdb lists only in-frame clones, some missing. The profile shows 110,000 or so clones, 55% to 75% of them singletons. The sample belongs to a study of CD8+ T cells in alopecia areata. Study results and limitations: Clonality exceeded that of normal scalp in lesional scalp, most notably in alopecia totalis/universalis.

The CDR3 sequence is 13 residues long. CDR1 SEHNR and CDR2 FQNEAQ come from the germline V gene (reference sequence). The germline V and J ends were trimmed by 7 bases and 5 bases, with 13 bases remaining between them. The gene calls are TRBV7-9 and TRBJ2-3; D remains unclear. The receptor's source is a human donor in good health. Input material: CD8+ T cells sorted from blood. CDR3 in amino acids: CASTSVNGDTQYF. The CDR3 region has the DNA TGTGCCAGCACCAGTGTCAATGGAGATACGCAGTATTTT.